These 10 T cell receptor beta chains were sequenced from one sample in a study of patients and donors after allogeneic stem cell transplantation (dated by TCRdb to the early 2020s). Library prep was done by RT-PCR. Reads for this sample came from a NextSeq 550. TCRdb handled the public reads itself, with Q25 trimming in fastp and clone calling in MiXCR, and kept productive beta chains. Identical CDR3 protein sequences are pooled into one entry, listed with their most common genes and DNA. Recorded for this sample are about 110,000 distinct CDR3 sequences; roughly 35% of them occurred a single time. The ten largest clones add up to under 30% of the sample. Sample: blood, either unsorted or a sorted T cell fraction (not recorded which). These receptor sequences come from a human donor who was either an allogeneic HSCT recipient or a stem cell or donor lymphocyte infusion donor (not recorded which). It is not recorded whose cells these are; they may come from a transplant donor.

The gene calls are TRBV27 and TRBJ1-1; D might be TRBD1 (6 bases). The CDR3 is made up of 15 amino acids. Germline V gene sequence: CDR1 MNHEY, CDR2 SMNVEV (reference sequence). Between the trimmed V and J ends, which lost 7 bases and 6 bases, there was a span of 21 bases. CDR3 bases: TGTGCCAGCATCCCGATCGGGGTACCAGGGGCTGAAGCTTTCTTT. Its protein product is CASIPIGVPGAEAFF.

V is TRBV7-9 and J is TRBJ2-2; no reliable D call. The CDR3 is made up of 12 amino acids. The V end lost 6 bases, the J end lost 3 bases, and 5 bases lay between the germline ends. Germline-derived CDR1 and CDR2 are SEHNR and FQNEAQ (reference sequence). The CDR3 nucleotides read TGTGCCAGCAGGGTTGACACCGGGGAGCTGTTTTTT. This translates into CASRVDTGELFF.

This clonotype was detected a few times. This CDR3 is CSVAAGGRNIQYF. CDR3 bases: TGCAGCGTTGCGGCGGGAGGGAGAAACATTCAGTACTTC. The rearrangement uses TRBV29-1 and TRBJ2-4; 9 positions agree with TRBD2. Germline CDR1 and CDR2: SQVTM and ANQGSEA. The V gene end was trimmed by 4 bases and the J gene end by 6 bases; junction bases not matched to a gene: 4. The CDR3 is made up of 13 amino acids. Complete variable domain (other parts from reference TRBV29-1 and TRBJ2-4): SAVISQKPSRDICQRGTSLTIQCQVDSQVTMMFWYRQQPGQSLTLIATANQGSEATYESGFVIDKFPISRPNLTFSTLTVSNMSPEDSSIYLCSVAAGGRNIQYFGAGTRLSVL.

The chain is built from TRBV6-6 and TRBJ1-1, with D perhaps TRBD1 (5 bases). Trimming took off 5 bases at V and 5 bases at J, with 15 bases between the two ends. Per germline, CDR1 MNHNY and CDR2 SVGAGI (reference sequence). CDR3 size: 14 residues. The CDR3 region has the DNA TGTGCCAGCAGTCAATCCGGGACCAAGACTGAAGCTTTCTTT. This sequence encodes CASSQSGTKTEAFF.

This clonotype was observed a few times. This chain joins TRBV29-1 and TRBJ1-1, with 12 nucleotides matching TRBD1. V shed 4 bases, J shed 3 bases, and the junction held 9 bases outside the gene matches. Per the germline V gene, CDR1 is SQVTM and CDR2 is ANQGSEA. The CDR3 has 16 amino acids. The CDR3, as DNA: TGCAGCGTTGTGGGGGACAGGGGGCGGGCGGACACTGAAGCTTTCTTT. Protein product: CSVVGDRGRADTEAFF. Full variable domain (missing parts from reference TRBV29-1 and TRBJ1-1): SAVISQKPSRDICQRGTSLTIQCQVDSQVTMMFWYRQQPGQSLTLIATANQGSEATYESGFVIDKFPISRPNLTFSTLTVSNMSPEDSSIYLCSVVGDRGRADTEAFFGQGTRLTVV.

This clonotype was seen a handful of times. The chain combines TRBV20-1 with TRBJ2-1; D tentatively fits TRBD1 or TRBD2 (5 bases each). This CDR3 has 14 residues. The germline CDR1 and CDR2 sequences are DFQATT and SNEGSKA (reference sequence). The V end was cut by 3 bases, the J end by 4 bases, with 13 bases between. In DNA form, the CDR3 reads TGCAGTGCTAGGGTCCGGGACGGATACAATGAGCAGTTCTTC. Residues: CSARVRDGYNEQFF.

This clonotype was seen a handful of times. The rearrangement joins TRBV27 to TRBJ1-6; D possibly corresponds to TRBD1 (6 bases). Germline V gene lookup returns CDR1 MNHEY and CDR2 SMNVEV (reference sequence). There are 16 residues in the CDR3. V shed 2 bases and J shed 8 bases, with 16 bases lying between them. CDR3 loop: CASSLGGPPFHSPLHF. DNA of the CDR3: TGTGCCAGCAGTTTAGGGGGGCCCCCCTTTCATTCACCCCTCCACTTT.

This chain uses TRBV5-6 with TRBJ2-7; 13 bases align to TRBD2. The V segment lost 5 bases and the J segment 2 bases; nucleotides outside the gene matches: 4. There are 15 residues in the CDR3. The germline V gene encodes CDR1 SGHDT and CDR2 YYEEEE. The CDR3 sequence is CASSNGLAGAYEQYF. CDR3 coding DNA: TGTGCCAGCAGTAACGGACTAGCGGGGGCCTACGAGCAGTACTTC.

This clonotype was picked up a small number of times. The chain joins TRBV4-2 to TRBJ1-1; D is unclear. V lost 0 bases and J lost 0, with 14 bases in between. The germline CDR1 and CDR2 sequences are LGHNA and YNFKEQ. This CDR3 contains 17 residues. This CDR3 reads CASSQEPRIELNTEAFF. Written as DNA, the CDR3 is TGTGCCAGCAGCCAAGAGCCCCGCATTGAACTGAACACTGAAGCTTTCTTT.

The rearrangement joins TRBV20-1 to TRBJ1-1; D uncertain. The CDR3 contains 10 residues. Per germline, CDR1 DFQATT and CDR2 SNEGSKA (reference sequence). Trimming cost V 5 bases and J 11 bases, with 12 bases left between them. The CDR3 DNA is TGCAGTGCTTTGGCCGGATGGGCTTTCTTT. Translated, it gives CSALAGWAFF.